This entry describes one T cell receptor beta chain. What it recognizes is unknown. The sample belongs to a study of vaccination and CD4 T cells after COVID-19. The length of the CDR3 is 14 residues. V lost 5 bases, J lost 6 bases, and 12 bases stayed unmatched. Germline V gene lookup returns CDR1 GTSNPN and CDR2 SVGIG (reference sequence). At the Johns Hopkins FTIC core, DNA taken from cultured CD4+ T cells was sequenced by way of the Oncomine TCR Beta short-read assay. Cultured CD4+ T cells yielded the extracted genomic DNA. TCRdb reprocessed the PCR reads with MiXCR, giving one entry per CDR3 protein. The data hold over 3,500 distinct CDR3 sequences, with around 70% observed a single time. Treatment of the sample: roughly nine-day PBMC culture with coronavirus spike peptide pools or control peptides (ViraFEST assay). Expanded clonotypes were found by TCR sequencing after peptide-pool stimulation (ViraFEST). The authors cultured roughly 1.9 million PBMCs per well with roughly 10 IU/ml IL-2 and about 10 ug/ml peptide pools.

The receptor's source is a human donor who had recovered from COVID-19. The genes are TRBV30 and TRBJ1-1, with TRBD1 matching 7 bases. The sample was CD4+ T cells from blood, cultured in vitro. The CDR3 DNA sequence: TGTGCCTGGCGAACTTACAGGGGCAACGCTGAAGCTTTCTTT. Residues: CAWRTYRGNAEAFF.